The present T cell receptor beta chain was sequenced within a study of molecular identifiers for immune sequencing clone quantification. This clonotype was seen a few times. Germline CDR1 and CDR2: SEHNR and FQNEAQ (reference sequence). The CDR3 loop spans 15 amino acids. V was trimmed by 1 base and J by 2 bases, leaving 12 bases between them. TCRdb used MiXCR to reprocess the PCR reads, holding one entry per CDR3 protein. The sample carries 490,000 or so distinct CDR3 sequences, 25% recorded once. The chain joins TRBV7-9 to TRBJ2-7; D perhaps matches TRBD1 (6 bases). Sequenced input: naive CD8+ T cells from blood, with Jurkat cell RNA spiked in. Subset specified: FACS-sorted CD8+CD4-CCR7+CD45RA+ naive T cells. This TCR came from a human donor in good health. Some libraries in this study had Jurkat cell RNA spiked in. In DNA form, the CDR3 reads TGTGCCAGCAGCTTAGTTGACGAGGGGGCCTACGAGCAGTACTTC. This sequence encodes CASSLVDEGAYEQYF.